This TCR beta chain stems from a study of identifying expanded T cells in peripheral blood. The V gene end was trimmed by 1 base and the J gene end by 3 bases; junction bases not matched to a gene: 8. This CDR3 is 17 amino acids long. CDR1 and CDR2 from the germline V gene are MGHRA and YSYEKL. Overall study findings and caveats: Across healthy donors, higher total template counts meant significantly greater approximately two-week count variance.

Notes on this clone: Its antigen is as yet unknown.

Sequenced by immunoSEQ multiplex PCR; TCRdb stores in-frame clones only, minus some. The sample has around 80,000 clones, approximately 87% seen once. The chain employs TRBV4-1 and TRBJ2-7; 11 nucleotides align to TRBD1. This receptor was taken from a person aged 18 to 69 in good health. Specimen: blood. The CDR3 is CASSQGAPGTGGYEQYF. In DNA form, the CDR3 reads TGCGCCAGCAGCCAAGGCGCTCCCGGGACAGGGGGCTACGAGCAGTACTTC.